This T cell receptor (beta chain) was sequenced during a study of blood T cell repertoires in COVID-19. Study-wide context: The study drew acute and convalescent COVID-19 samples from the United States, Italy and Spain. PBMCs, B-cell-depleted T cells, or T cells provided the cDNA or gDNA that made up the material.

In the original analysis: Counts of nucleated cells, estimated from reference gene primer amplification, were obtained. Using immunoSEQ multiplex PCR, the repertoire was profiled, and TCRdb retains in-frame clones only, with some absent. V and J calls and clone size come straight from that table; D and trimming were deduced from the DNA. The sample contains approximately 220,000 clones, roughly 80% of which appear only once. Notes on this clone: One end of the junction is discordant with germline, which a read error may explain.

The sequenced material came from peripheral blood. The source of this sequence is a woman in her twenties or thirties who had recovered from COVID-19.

The CDR3 DNA is TGTGCCAGCAGTTACTCAGGCCAGGCCGACTTC. Its translation: CASSYSGQADF. The chain joins TRBV6-5 to TRBJ1-2; D is ambiguous. This CDR3 region has 11 residues. Germline V gene lookup returns CDR1 MNHEY and CDR2 SVGAGI.